This T cell receptor beta chain was sequenced during a study of T cell changes during pregnancy in multiple sclerosis. The table came from immunoSEQ multiplex PCR; TCRdb's copy has only in-frame clones and leaves some out. The sample gives around 40,000 clones, roughly nine tenths of which show up once; about 1.2% is in the top ten. V lost 0 bases, J lost 3 bases, and 7 bases lay in between. CDR3 length: 13 residues. The germline gives CDR1 SGHNT, CDR2 YYREEE (reference sequence). This TCR was recovered from a female donor with multiple sclerosis, enrolled in a pregnancy study. Sequenced material: CD4+ T cells from peripheral blood mononuclear cells, taken in the first trimester of pregnancy. V is TRBV5-4 and J is TRBJ2-7; no definite D call. The CDR3 sequence is CASSLDLVYEQYF. The CDR3 nucleotides read TGTGCCAGCAGCTTGGATCTAGTCTACGAGCAGTACTTC. The variable domain in full, with the rest retrieved from reference TRBV5-4 and TRBJ2-7, is ETGVTQSPTHLIKTRGQQVTLRCSSQSGHNTVSWYQQALGQGPQFIFQYYREEENGRGNFPPRFSGLQFPNYSSELNVNALELDDSALYLCASSLDLVYEQYFGPGTRLTVT.